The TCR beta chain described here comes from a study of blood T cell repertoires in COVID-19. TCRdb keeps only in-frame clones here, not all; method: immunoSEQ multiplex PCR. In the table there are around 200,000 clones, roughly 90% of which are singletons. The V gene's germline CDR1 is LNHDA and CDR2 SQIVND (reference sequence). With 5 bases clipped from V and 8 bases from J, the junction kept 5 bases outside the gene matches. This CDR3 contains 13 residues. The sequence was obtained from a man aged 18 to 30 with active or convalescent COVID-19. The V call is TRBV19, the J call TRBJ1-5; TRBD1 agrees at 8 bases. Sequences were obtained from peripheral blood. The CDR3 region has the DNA TGTGCCAGTAGTGTTGACAGGGGAGAGCCCCAGCATTTT. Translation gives CASSVDRGEPQHF.